The sequence of this TCR beta chain was determined in a study of T cells after yellow fever vaccination. This clonotype has only a few counts. This CDR3 is 13 amino acids long. The ends were cut back, 6 bases at V and 8 bases at J, with 19 bases in the middle. Germline V gene lookup returns CDR1 DFQATT and CDR2 SNEGSKA (reference sequence). Using its own MiXCR run on the 5' RACE reads, TCRdb lists one record per CDR3 protein. The sample includes around 530,000 distinct CDR3 sequences, around a sixth of them seen just once. Sequencing used PBMCs, obtained roughly 5 days after the first yellow fever vaccination. The J gene is TRBJ1-1, the V gene TRBV20-1; D call uncertain. The receptor comes from a man aged 18 to 29 who received the YFV17D yellow fever vaccine. The CDR3 DNA follows: TGCAGTGCACAAAAACTGGCGTCTATCGAAGCTTTCTTT. This encodes CSAQKLASIEAFF.